There are a few counts of the clone carrying this TCR beta chain. The record originates from a study of blood T cells in healthy people across ages. The use of a sample-barcoded 5' primer and a J-beta primer mix characterized a second PCR of roughly 6 to 11 cycles. TCRdb ran MiXCR on the 5' RACE reads and lists one entry per CDR3 protein. The table shows about 760,000 distinct CDR3 sequences, with around 25% occurring only once. The CDR3 consists of 19 residues. The germline V gene has CDR1 MGHDK and CDR2 SYGVNS. V lost 0 bases and J lost 1; bases outside the gene matches: 12. The sample was also reused in another study, on T cells of mothers and their children.

The source is a boy between 10 and 17 years old in good health. The chain links TRBV25-1 to TRBJ2-1, with TRBD1 matching over 7 bases. Input material: blood. The CDR3 loop is CASSEYFLETGLSYNEQFF. CDR3 bases: TGTGCCAGCAGTGAATATTTCCTCGAGACAGGGTTATCCTACAATGAGCAGTTCTTC.